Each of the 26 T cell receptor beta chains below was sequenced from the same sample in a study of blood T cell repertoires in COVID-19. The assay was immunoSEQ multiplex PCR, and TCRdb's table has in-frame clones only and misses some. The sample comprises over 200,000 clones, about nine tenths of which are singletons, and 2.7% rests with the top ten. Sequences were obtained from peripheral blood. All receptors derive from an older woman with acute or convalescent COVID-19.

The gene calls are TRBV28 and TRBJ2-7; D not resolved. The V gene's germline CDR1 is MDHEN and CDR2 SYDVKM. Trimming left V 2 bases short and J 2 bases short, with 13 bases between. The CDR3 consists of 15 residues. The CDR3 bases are TGTGCCAGCAGTTTAACAGTACGCCCAACCTACGAGCAGTACTTC. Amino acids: CASSLTVRPTYEQYF.

The CDR3, as DNA: TGTGCCAGCAGTTACGCACTAGCCGGCACAGATACGCAGTATTTT. Protein sequence: CASSYALAGTDTQYF. The chain employs TRBV6-5 and TRBJ2-3, with D perhaps TRBD2 (6 bases). This CDR3 spans 15 amino acids. Trimming left V 2 bases short and J 1 base short, with 10 bases between. Germline CDR1 reads MNHEY; CDR2 reads SVGAGI.

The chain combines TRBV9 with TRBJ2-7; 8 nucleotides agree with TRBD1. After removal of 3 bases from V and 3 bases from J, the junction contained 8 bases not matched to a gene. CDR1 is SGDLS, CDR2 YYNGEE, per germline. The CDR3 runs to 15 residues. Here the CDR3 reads CASSATGTGHYEQYF. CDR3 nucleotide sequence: TGTGCCAGCAGCGCCACCGGGACAGGCCACTACGAGCAGTACTTC.

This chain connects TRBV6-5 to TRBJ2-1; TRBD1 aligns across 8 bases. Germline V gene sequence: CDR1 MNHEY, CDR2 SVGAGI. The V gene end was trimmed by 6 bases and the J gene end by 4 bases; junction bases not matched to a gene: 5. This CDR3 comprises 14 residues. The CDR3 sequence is CASRGQGIYNEQFF. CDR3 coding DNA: TGTGCCAGCAGAGGACAGGGTATTTACAATGAGCAGTTCTTC.

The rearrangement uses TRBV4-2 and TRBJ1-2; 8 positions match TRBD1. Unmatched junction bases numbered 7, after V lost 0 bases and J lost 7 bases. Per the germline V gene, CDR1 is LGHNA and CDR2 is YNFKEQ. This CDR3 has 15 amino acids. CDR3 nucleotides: TGTGCCAGCAGCCAAGATCTCAGGGGGCTGTTTGGCTACACCTTC. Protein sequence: CASSQDLRGLFGYTF.

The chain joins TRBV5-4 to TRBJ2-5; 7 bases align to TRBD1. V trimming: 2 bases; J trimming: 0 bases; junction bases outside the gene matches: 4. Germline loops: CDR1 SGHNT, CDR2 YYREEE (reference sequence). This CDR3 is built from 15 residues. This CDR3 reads CASSFTGAYQETQYF. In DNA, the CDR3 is TGTGCCAGCAGCTTTACAGGGGCGTACCAAGAGACCCAGTACTTC. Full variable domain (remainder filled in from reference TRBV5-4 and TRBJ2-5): ETGVTQSPTHLIKTRGQQVTLRCSSQSGHNTVSWYQQALGQGPQFIFQYYREEENGRGNFPPRFSGLQFPNYSSELNVNALELDDSALYLCASSFTGAYQETQYFGPGTRLLVL.

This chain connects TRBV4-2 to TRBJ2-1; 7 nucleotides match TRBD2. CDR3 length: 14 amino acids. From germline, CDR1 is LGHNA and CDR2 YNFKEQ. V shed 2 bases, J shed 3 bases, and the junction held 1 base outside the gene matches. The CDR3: CASSQQRGYNEQFF. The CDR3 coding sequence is TGTGCCAGCAGCCAACAGCGGGGCTACAATGAGCAGTTCTTC.

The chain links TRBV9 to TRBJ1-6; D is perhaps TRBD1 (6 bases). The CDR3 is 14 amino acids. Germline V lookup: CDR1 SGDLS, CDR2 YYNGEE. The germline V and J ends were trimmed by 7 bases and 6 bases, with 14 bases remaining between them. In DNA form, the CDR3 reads TGTGCCAGCGGGGGCGCGCAGCCTAATTCACCCCTCCACTTT. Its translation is CASGGAQPNSPLHF.

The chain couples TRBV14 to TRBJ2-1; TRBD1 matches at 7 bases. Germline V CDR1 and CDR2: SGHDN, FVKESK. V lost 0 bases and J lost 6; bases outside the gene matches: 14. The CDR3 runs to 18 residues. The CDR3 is CASSQDPVTGWVVNEQFF. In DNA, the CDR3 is TGTGCCAGCAGCCAAGATCCCGTGACAGGGTGGGTAGTCAATGAGCAGTTCTTC.

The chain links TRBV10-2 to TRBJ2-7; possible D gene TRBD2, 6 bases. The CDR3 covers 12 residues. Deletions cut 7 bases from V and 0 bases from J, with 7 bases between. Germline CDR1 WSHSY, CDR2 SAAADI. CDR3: CASMGGSYEQYF. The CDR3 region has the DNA TGCGCCAGCATGGGGGGCTCCTACGAGCAGTACTTC.

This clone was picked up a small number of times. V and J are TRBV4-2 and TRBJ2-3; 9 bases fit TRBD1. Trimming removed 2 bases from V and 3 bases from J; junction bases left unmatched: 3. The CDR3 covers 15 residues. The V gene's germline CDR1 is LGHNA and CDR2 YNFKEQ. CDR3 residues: CASSQQQGATDTQYF. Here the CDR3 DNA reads TGTGCCAGCAGCCAACAACAGGGGGCAACAGATACGCAGTATTTT.

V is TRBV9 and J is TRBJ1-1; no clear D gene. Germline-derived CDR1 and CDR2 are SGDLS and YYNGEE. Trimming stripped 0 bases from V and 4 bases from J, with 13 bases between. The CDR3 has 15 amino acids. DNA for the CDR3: TGTGCCAGCAGCGTAGTTACCGGGAGGAGCACTGAAGCTTTCTTT. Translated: CASSVVTGRSTEAFF.

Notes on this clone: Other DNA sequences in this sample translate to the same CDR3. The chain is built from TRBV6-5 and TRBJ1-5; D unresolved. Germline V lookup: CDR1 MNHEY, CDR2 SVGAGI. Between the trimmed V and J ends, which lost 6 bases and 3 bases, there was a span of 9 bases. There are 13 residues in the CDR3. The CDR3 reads CASSLQINQPQHF. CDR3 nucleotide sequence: TGTGCCAGCAGCCTGCAGATCAATCAGCCCCAGCATTTT.

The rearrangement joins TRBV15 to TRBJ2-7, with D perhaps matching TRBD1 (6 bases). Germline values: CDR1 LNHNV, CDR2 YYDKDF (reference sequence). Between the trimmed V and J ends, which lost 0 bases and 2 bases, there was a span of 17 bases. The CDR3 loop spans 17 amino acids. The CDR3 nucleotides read TGTGCCACCAGCAGAGAGCCTACGGACGGACAGACCTACGAGCAGTACTTC. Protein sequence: CATSREPTDGQTYEQYF. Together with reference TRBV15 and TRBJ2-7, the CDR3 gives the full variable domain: DAMVIQNPRYQVTQFGKPVTLSCSQTLNHNVMYWYQQKSSQAPKLLFHYYDKDFNNEADTPDNFQSRRPNTSFCFLDIRSPGLGDTAMYLCATSREPTDGQTYEQYFGPGTRLTVT.

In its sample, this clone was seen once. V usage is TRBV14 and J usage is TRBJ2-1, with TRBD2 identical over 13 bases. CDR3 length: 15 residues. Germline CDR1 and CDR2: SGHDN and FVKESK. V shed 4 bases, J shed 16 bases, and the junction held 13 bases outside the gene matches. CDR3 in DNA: TGTGCCAGCAGCCCTACTAGCGGGGGGGCGGGGACGGCTTTCTTC. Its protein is CASSPTSGGAGTAFF.

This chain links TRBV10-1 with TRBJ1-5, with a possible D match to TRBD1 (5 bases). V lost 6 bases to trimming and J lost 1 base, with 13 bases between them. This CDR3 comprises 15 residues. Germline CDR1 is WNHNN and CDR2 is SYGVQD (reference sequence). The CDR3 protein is CASRWEGRSNQPQHF. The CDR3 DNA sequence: TGCGCCAGCAGGTGGGAGGGGCGAAGCAATCAGCCCCAGCATTTT.

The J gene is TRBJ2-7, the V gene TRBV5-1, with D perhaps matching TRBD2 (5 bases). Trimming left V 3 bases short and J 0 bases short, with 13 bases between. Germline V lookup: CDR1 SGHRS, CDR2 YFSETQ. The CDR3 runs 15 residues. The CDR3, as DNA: TGCGCCAGCAGCTCTCCGGACGGGGTCTCCTACGAGCAGTACTTC. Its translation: CASSSPDGVSYEQYF.

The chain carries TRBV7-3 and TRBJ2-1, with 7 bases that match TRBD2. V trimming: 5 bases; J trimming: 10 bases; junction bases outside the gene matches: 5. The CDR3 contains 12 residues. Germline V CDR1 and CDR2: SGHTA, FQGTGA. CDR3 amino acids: CASSQGGKEQFF. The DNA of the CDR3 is TGTGCCAGCAGCCAGGGAGGGAAGGAGCAGTTCTTC.

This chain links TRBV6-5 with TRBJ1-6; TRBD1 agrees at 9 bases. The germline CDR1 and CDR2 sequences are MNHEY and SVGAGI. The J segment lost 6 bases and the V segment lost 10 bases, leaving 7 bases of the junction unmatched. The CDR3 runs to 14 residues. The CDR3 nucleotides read TGTGCCATCGCCGGGACAGGGCTTAATTCACCCCTCCACTTT. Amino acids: CAIAGTGLNSPLHF.

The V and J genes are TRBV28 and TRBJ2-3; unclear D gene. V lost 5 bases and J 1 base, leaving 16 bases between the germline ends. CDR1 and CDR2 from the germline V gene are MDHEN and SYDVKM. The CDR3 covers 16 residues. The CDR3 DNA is TGTGCCAGCAGTAGAATTGACTCGGCGGGCACAGATACGCAGTATTTT. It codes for CASSRIDSAGTDTQYF.

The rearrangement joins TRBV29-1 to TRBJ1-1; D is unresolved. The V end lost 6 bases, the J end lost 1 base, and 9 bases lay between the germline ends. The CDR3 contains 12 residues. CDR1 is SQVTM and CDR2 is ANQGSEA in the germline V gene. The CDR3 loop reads CSVEISNTEAFF. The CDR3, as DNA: TGCAGCGTCGAGATCTCGAACACTGAAGCTTTCTTT.

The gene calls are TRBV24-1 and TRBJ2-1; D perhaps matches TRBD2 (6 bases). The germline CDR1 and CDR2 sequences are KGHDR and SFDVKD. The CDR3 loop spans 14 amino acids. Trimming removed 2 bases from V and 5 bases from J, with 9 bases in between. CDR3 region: CATSDSGRNNEQFF. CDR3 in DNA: TGTGCCACCAGTGATTCCGGGAGAAACAATGAGCAGTTCTTC.

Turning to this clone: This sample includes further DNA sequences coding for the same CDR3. This CDR3 reads CASSLQGSNQPQHF. CDR3 in DNA: TGTGCCAGCAGCTTACAGGGAAGCAATCAGCCCCAGCATTTT. The rearrangement links TRBV7-9 to TRBJ1-5, with a tentative D call TRBD1 (5 bases). Germline CDR1 SEHNR, CDR2 FQNEAQ (reference sequence). V was shortened by 2 bases and J by 1 base, with 6 bases between the two germline ends. The CDR3 has 14 residues.

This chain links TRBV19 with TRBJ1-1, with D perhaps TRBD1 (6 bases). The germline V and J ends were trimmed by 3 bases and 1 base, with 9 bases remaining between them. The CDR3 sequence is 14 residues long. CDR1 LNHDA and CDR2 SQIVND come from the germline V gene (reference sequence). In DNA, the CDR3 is TGTGCCAGTAGTATGGACAGCTGGAACACTGAAGCTTTCTTT. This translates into CASSMDSWNTEAFF.

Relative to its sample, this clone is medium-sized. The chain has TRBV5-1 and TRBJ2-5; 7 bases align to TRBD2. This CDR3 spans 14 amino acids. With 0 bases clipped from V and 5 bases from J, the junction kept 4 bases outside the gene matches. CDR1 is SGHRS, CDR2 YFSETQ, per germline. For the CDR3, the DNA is TGCGCCAGCAGCTTGGCGGGGGGAGAGGAGACCCAGTACTTC. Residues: CASSLAGGEETQYF.

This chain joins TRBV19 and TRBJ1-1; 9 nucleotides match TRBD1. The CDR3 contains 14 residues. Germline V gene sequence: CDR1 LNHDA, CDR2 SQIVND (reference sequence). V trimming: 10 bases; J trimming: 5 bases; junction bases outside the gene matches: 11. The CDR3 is CATTPTGGRTEAFF. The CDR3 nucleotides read TGTGCCACGACCCCCACAGGGGGCCGGACTGAAGCTTTCTTT.